Given below is one T cell receptor (beta chain) in context. Roughly 33,000 T cell genomes, or roughly 200 ng DNA, went into the sorted-subset replicate PCRs. The repertoire was sequenced with immunoSEQ multiplex PCR; TCRdb's copy has only in-frame clones and lacks some. Among 2 million to 2.5 million clones, approximately 94% were seen once, and the ten largest hold 0.1% to 0.15%. These data belong to a study of shared clonotypes between healthy human individuals. As for the study in general: Plates per donor: three CD4 naive, three CD4 memory, two CD8 naive, one CD8 memory.

The donor cohort consisted entirely of Caucasian adults residing in Nashville, Tennessee. The CDR3 consists of 16 residues. V lost 1 base and J 2 bases, leaving 14 bases between the germline ends. The V gene's germline CDR1 is SGHVS and CDR2 FQNEAQ. The source of this sequence is a man between 18 and 29 years old in good health. The sequencing sample was made of naive CD4+ T cells sorted from blood. Indicated subset: CD45RA+ positively selected. The J gene is TRBJ1-1, the V gene TRBV7-8; TRBD1 is a possible D gene (6 bases). CDR3 coding DNA: TGTGCCAGCAGCTTAGAGGGTCGACAGGTTAACACTGAAGCTTTCTTT. Translation: CASSLEGRQVNTEAFF.